Listed below are T cell receptor beta chains from one sample, sequenced in a study of shared clonotypes between healthy human individuals. Clones were sequenced by immunoSEQ multiplex PCR, and TCRdb holds only the in-frame ones, with some missing. The table records fewer than 600,000 clones, roughly 77% of them present only once. Sequenced input: PBMCs. The receptors come from a woman aged 40 to 49 in good health. Some clones in this sample may be carry-over from other donors' samples. Each CDR3 is given with its conserved first and last residue. Some rows mark clone size as missing; the rest say once, few, many or name a class of expanded clone.

J gene	V gene	clone size	CDR3 protein
TRBJ2-3	TRBV6-5	-	CASRTWGDTDTQYF
TRBJ2-3	TRBV7-9	-	CASSRTLNTQYF
TRBJ1-2	TRBV29-1	-	CSVEADQQDGYTF
TRBJ2-3	TRBV11-2	-	CASSLDLSTDTQYF
TRBJ2-7	TRBV5-1	-	CASSSDGNEQYF
TRBJ1-4	TRBV19	-	CASTLSGQGRQGRKLFF
TRBJ2-5	TRBV5-4	-	CASSLAGRHQETQYF
TRBJ1-2	TRBV10-3	-	CAISESAGSSYGYTF
TRBJ1-2	TRBV12-5	-	CASGPDRRNGYTF
TRBJ2-7	TRBV6-5	-	CASSYGQGASYEQYF
TRBJ1-2	TRBV6-5	-	CASSYSRVRGYGYTF
TRBJ2-1	TRBV7-3	-	CASSWAGGPQNEQFF
TRBJ2-1	TRBV5-1	-	CASSFVPPGLAGVGYNEQFF
TRBJ1-4	TRBV19	-	CASSMGQGASGEKLFF
TRBJ1-1	TRBV19	-	CASNLRQGLGTEAFF
TRBJ1-5	TRBV6-5	-	CASSSPGQPQHF
TRBJ2-5	TRBV5-4	-	CASSLPQQETQYF
TRBJ1-5	TRBV28	-	CASRETNQPQHF
TRBJ1-4	TRBV11-2	-	CASSLRTGFRNEKLFF
TRBJ2-2	TRBV30	-	CAWSVRQDTGELFF
TRBJ2-7	TRBV19	few	CASSLPRGGSYEQYF
TRBJ2-3	TRBV7-9	few	CASSLVAGLRQDTQYF
TRBJ2-1	TRBV10-2	-	CATLELGKAYNEQFF
TRBJ2-1	TRBV2	-	CASSVGTSGYNEQFF
TRBJ2-2	TRBV29-1	-	CSVARDLNTGELFF
TRBJ2-2	TRBV10-3	few	CAIKGHLTGELFF
TRBJ1-1	TRBV7-3	-	CASSLQGYTEAFF
TRBJ2-7	TRBV29-1	-	CSVQGLAGLEQYF
TRBJ1-3	TRBV14	-	CASSQVGVSGNTIYF
TRBJ1-1	TRBV27	-	CASIGTGGYTEAFF
TRBJ2-2	TRBV9	-	CASNQNTGELFF
TRBJ2-7	TRBV19	-	CASSMGGSGNYEQYF
TRBJ1-5	TRBV6-5	-	CASRLTGGGRQPQHF
TRBJ1-3	TRBV5-6	-	CASSTSTGGSGNTIYF
TRBJ2-7	TRBV7-9	-	CASSSGQGIYEQYF
TRBJ1-1	TRBV14	-	CASSQDLRSEAFF
TRBJ1-2	TRBV6-5	-	CASSYRVGLGYTF
TRBJ2-7	TRBV4-2	-	CASSQPGQGPGEQYF
TRBJ2-1	TRBV21-1	-	CASRVLHHSDNEQFF
TRBJ2-5	TRBV28	-	CASSNLQRARETQYF
TRBJ1-5	TRBV30	-	CAWRGPGEGQPQHF
TRBJ2-3	TRBV9	-	CATSPGLAGGPSTDTQYF
TRBJ2-5	TRBV5-1	few	CASSRFGTGVSRTQYF
TRBJ2-2	TRBV7-2	-	CASRDGTSTGELFF
TRBJ1-2	TRBV5-4	-	CASSPDGGTTNYGYTF
TRBJ2-1	TRBV5-1	-	CASSLVGTGFNNEQFF
TRBJ1-5	TRBV6-1	-	CASSLASQPQHF
TRBJ2-1	TRBV15	-	CATSRDQGSYNEQFF
TRBJ1-4	TRBV4-1	-	CASSRDPGPLPKKLFF
TRBJ1-1	TRBV21-1	-	CASSKQEKGTEAFF
TRBJ2-5	TRBV5-1	-	CASSLAGNSETQYF
TRBJ1-5	TRBV2	-	CASSETRWNNQPQHF